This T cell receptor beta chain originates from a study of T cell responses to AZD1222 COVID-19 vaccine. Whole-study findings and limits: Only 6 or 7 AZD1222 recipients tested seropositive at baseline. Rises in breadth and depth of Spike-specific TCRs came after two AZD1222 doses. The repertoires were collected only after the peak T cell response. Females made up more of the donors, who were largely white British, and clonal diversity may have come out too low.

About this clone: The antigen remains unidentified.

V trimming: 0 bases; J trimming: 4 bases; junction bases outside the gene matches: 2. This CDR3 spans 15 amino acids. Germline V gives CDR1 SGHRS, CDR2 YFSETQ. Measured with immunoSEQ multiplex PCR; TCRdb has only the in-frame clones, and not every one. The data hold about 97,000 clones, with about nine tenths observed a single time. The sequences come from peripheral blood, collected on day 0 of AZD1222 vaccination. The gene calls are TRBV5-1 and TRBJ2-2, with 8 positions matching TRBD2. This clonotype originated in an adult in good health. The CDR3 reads CASSLAAGGTGELFF. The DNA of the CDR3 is TGCGCCAGCAGCTTGGCCGCGGGAGGCACCGGGGAGCTGTTTTTT.